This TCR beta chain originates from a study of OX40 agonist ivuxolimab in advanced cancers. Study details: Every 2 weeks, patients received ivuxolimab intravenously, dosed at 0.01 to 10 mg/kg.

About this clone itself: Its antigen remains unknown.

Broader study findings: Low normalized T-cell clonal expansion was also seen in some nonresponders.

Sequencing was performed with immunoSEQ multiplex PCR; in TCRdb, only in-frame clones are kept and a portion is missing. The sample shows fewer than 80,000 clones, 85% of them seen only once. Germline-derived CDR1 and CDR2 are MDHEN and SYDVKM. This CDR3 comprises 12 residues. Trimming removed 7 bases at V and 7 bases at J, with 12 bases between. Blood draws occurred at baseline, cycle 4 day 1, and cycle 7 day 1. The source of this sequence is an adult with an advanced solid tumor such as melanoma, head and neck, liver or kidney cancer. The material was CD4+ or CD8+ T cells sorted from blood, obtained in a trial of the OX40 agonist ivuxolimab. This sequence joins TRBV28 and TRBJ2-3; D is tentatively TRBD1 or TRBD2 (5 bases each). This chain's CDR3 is CASTTGAYTQYF. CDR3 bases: TGTGCCAGCACCACCGGGGCTTATACGCAGTATTTT.